This note documents a single TCR beta chain sequence. Primed by a sample-barcoded 5' primer and a J-beta primer mix, a second PCR proceeded for about 7 to 11 cycles. TCRdb ran MiXCR on the 5' RACE reads and lists one entry per CDR3 protein. Here the sample spans roughly 500,000 distinct CDR3 sequences, 27% being singletons. This sample is drawn from a study of blood T cells in healthy people across ages. The germline V gene has CDR1 KGHDR and CDR2 SFDVKD. The CDR3 is made up of 16 amino acids. Between the trimmed V and J ends, which lost 1 base and 0 bases, there was a span of 10 bases. The rearrangement uses TRBV24-1 and TRBJ2-3; weak D call: TRBD1 (6 bases). This sequence originates from a woman in her seventies in good health. Sequencing was performed on blood. Here the CDR3 reads CATSDFRDTSTDTQYF. In DNA form, the CDR3 reads TGTGCCACCAGTGATTTCCGGGACACCAGCACAGATACGCAGTATTTT.